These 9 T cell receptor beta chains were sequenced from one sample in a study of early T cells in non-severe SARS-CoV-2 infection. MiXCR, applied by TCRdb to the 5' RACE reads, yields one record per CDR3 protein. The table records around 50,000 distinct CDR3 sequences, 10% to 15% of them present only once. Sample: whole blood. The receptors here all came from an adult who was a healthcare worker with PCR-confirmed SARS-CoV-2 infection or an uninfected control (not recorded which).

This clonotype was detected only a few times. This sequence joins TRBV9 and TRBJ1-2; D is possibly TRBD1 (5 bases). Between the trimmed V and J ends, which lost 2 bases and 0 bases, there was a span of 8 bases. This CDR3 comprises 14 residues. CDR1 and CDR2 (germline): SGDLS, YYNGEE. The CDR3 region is CASSVGLANYGYTF. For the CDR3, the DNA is TGTGCCAGCAGCGTGGGACTAGCTAACTATGGCTACACCTTC.

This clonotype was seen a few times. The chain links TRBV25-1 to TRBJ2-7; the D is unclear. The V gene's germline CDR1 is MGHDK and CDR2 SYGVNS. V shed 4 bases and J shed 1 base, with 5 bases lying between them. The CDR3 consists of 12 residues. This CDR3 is CASSGNSYEQYF. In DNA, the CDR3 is TGTGCCAGCAGTGGAAATTCCTACGAGCAGTACTTC.

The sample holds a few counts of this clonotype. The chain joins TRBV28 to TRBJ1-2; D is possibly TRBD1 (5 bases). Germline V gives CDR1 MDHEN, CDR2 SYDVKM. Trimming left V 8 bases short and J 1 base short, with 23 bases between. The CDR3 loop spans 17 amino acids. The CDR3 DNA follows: TGTGCCAGCGTAGACCCCTCGGTTTTGGGGGGTAACTATGGCTACACCTTC. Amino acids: CASVDPSVLGGNYGYTF.

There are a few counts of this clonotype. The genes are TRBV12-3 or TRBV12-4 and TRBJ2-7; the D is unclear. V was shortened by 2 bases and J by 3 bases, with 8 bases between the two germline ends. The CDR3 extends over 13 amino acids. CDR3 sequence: CASSLSAYYEQYF. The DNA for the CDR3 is TGTGCCAGCAGTTTAAGCGCCTACTACGAGCAGTACTTC.

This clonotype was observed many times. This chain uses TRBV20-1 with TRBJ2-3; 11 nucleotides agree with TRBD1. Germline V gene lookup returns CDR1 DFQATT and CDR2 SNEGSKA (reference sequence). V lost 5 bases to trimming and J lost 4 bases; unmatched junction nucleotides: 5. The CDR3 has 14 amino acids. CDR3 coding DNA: TGCAGTGCTCGGGACAGGGGGAGGTCAGATACGCAGTATTTT. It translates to CSARDRGRSDTQYF.

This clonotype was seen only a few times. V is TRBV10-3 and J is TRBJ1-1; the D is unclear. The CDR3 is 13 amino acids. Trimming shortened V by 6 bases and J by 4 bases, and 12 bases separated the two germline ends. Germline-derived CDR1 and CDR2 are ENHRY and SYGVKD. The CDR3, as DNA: TGTGCCATCAGCAAGGACGGCGCCACTGAAGCTTTCTTT. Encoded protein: CAISKDGATEAFF.

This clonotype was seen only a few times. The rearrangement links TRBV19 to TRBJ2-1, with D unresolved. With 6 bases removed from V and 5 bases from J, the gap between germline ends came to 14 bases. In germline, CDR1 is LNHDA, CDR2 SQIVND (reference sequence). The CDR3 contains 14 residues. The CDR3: CASRVGPGDNEQFF. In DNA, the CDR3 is TGTGCCAGTAGAGTGGGCCCTGGGGACAATGAGCAGTTCTTC. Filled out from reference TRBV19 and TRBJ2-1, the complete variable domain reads DGGITQSPKYLFRKEGQNVTLSCEQNLNHDAMYWYRQDPGQGLRLIYYSQIVNDFQKGDIAEGYSVSREKKESFPLTVTSAQKNPTAFYLCASRVGPGDNEQFFGPGTRLTVL.

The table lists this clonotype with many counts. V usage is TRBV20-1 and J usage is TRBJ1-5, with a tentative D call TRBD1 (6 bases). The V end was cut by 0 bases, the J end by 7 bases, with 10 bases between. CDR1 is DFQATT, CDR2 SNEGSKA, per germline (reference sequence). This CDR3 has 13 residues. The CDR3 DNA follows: TGCAGTGCTAGAGATTTCGGGGGCCAGCCCCAGCATTTT. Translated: CSARDFGGQPQHF.

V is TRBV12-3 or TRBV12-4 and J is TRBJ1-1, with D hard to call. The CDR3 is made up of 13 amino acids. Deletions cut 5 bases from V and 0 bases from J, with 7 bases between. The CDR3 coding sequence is TGTGCCAGCAGTACCATGATGAACACTGAAGCTTTCTTT. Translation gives CASSTMMNTEAFF.